This passage covers 15 T cell receptor beta chains from one sample sequenced in a study of blood T cell repertoires in COVID-19. TCRdb keeps only in-frame clones here, not all; method: immunoSEQ multiplex PCR. Altogether about 200,000 clones are present, about 90% being singletons, with the ten largest covering 3.5% to 4%. The sample was PBMCs or T cells enriched from blood (not recorded which). These receptors were collected from a woman in her thirties with acute COVID-19.

The chain uses TRBV19 and TRBJ1-6, with TRBD1 identical over 7 bases. V trimming: 1 base; J trimming: 4 bases; junction bases outside the gene matches: 4. The V gene's germline CDR1 is LNHDA and CDR2 SQIVND (reference sequence). The CDR3 is made up of 16 amino acids. The CDR3 reads CASSIGGTVYNSPLHF. In DNA form, the CDR3 reads TGTGCCAGTAGTATAGGCGGGACAGTGTATAATTCACCCCTCCACTTT.

The chain uses TRBV30 and TRBJ1-1, with 10 bases aligning to TRBD1. The CDR3 is made up of 12 amino acids. V trimming: 7 bases; J trimming: 5 bases; junction bases outside the gene matches: 4. Per germline, CDR1 GTSNPN and CDR2 SVGIG (reference sequence). CDR3 sequence: CALGQGLTEAFF. Here the CDR3 DNA reads TGTGCCTTGGGACAGGGGCTAACTGAAGCTTTCTTT.

The gene calls are TRBV27 and TRBJ1-2; 8 positions agree with TRBD1. The CDR3 is 14 residues long. Germline V gives CDR1 MNHEY, CDR2 SMNVEV (reference sequence). Trimming removed 5 bases from V and 2 bases from J; junction bases left unmatched: 4. CDR3 sequence reads: CASSGRDRNYGYTF. DNA for the CDR3: TGTGCCAGCAGTGGACGGGACAGGAACTATGGCTACACCTTC.

The chain recombines TRBV9 with TRBJ1-4; D gene uncertain. The V and J ends lost 3 bases and 5 bases respectively, with 11 bases between them. The CDR3 totals 14 residues. CDR1 SGDLS and CDR2 YYNGEE come from the germline V gene. The CDR3, as DNA: TGTGCCAGCAGCGCTCGGAGGCGGAATGAAAAACTGTTTTTT. This gives the protein CASSARRRNEKLFF.

The chain combines TRBV5-1 with TRBJ2-3, with 7 bases aligning to TRBD2. With 3 bases clipped from V and 5 bases from J, the junction kept 9 bases outside the gene matches. The CDR3 totals 15 residues. In germline, CDR1 is SGHRS, CDR2 YFSETQ. This chain's CDR3 is CASSYSGVSRDTQYF. As DNA, the CDR3 is TGCGCCAGCAGCTACAGCGGGGTTTCCCGAGATACGCAGTATTTT.

The rearrangement links TRBV5-4 to TRBJ2-7, with 7 bases that match TRBD1. The CDR3 extends over 14 amino acids. With 3 bases clipped from V and 6 bases from J, the junction kept 9 bases outside the gene matches. Per the germline V gene, CDR1 is SGHNT and CDR2 is YYREEE (reference sequence). CDR3 coding DNA: TGTGCCAGCAGCTACCGACAGGGTCAGGGCGAGCAGTACTTC. This gives the protein CASSYRQGQGEQYF.

The chain uses TRBV30 and TRBJ2-3; tentatively, D is TRBD1 (5 bases). V was cut by 3 bases and J by 2 bases, with 15 bases left in between. Germline V gene sequence: CDR1 GTSNPN, CDR2 SVGIG (reference sequence). The CDR3 runs to 15 residues. The CDR3 DNA follows: TGTGCCTGGAGCCGAAAGACAGTTTACACAGATACGCAGTATTTT. Its protein is CAWSRKTVYTDTQYF.

The chain carries TRBV6-6 and TRBJ1-2; possibly TRBD1 for D (5 bases). This CDR3 has 12 amino acids. V shed 5 bases and J shed 6 bases, with 10 bases lying between them. CDR1 and CDR2 (germline): MNHNY, SVGAGI (reference sequence). Here the CDR3 reads CASSPRDHGYTF. The CDR3 DNA follows: TGTGCCAGCAGTCCCAGGGATCATGGCTACACCTTC.

V and J are TRBV6-5 and TRBJ2-5, with 10 bases fitting TRBD1. Trimming removed 4 bases from V and 4 bases from J; junction bases left unmatched: 6. Germline-derived CDR1 and CDR2 are MNHEY and SVGAGI. The CDR3 runs 15 residues. Here the CDR3 DNA reads TGTGCCAGCAGTTCATCCGGGACAGGGGTAGAGACCCAGTACTTC. Protein: CASSSSGTGVETQYF.

This sequence joins TRBV12-2 and TRBJ1-6; the D call in the table, TRBD1, was not verified against the DNA. TRBV12-2 is classified as a pseudogene. The CDR3 totals 16 residues. The CDR3 here is CASRLGQGSYNSPLHF. The DNA for the CDR3 is TGTGCAAGTCGCTTAGGTCAGGGGTCCTATAATTCACCCCTCCACTTT.

V gene TRBV7-9 combines with J gene TRBJ1-6; 7 bases line up with TRBD1. CDR1 and CDR2 (germline): SEHNR, FQNEAQ (reference sequence). V lost 1 base to trimming and J lost 9 bases; unmatched junction nucleotides: 3. There are 14 residues in the CDR3. The CDR3 protein is CASSLDRGLSPLHF. Written as DNA, the CDR3 is TGTGCCAGCAGCTTAGATAGGGGGCTTTCACCCCTCCACTTT.

The CDR3: CASSKDREAFF. The DNA of the CDR3 is TGTGCCAGCAGCAAAGACAGGGAAGCTTTCTTT. The genes are TRBV9 and TRBJ1-1; possibly TRBD1 for D (6 bases). Germline CDR1 reads SGDLS; CDR2 reads YYNGEE. The CDR3 covers 11 residues. Trimming stripped 4 bases from V and 8 bases from J, with 9 bases between.

The rearrangement links TRBV5-1 to TRBJ2-5; no clear D. V was pared by 3 bases and J by 2 bases, with 8 bases between. The CDR3 consists of 13 residues. Per germline, CDR1 SGHRS and CDR2 YFSETQ. The CDR3 coding sequence is TGCGCCAGCAGCTCACTCGTACAAGAGACCCAGTACTTC. It is translated as CASSSLVQETQYF. Full variable domain (remainder filled in from reference TRBV5-1 and TRBJ2-5): KAGVTQTPRYLIKTRGQQVTLSCSPISGHRSVSWYQQTPGQGLQFLFEYFSETQRNKGNFPGRFSGRQFSNSRSEMNVSTLELGDSALYLCASSSLVQETQYFGPGTRLLVL.

This clone was seen only a few times. The V call is TRBV3-1 (or the pseudogene TRBV3-2), the J call TRBJ1-5; the D gene is possibly TRBD1 (6 bases). The CDR3 consists of 14 residues. Trimming removed 4 bases at V and 4 bases at J, with 11 bases between. Germline V gene lookup returns CDR1 LGHDT and CDR2 YNNKEL (reference sequence). For the CDR3, the DNA is TGTGCCAGCAGCCTTCAGGGGCAAAATCAGCCCCAGCATTTT. Residues: CASSLQGQNQPQHF.

The CDR3, as DNA: TGTGCCAGCAGTGGACAGGGGGGGAACACTGAAGCTTTCTTT. Residues: CASSGQGGNTEAFF. This sequence joins TRBV2 and TRBJ1-1, with 9 bases aligning to TRBD1. The junction had 1 base not matched to a gene; V was cut back by 4 bases and J by 1 base. Germline assignment: CDR1 SNHLY and CDR2 FYNNEI. This CDR3 is built from 14 residues.